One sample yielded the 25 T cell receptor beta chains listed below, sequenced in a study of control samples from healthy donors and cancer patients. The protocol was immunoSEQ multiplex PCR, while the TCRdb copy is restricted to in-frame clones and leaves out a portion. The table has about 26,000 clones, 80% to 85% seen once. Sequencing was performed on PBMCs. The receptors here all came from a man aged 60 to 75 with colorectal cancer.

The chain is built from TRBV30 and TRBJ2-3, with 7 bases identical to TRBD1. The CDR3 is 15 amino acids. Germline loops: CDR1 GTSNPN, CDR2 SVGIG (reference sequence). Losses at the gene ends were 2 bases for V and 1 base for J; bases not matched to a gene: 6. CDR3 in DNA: TGTGCCTGGAGTCGACAGGGTAGAGGCACAGATACGCAGTATTTT. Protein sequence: CAWSRQGRGTDTQYF.

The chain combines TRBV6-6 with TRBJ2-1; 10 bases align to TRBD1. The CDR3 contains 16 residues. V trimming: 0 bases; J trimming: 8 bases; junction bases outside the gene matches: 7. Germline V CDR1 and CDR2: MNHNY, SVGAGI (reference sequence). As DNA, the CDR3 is TGTGCCAGCAGTTACTCGGGACAGGGGAACCGTTATGAGCAGTTCTTC. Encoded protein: CASSYSGQGNRYEQFF.

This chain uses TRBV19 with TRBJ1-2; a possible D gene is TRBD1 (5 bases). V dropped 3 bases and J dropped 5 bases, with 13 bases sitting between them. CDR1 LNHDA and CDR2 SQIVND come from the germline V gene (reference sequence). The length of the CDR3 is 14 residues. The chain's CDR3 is CASSIRDAEYGYTF. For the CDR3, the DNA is TGTGCCAGTAGTATCAGGGATGCGGAGTATGGCTACACCTTC.

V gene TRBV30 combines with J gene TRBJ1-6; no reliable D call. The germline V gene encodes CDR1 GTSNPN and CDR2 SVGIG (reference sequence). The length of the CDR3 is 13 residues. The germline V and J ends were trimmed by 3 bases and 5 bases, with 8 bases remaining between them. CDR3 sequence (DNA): TGTGCCTGGAGACCGGGTGATAATTCACCCCTCCACTTT. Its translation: CAWRPGDNSPLHF.

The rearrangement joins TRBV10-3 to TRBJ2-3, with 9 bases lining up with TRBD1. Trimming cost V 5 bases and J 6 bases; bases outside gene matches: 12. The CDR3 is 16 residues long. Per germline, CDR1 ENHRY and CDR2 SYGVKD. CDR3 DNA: TGTGCCATCAGTCCTTCACCGGGACAGGGAGGGGATACGCAGTATTTT. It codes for CAISPSPGQGGDTQYF.

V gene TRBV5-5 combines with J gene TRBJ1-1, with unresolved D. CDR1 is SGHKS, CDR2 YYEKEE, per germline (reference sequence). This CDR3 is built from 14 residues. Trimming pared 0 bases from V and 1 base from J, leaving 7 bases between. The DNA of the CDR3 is TGTGCCAGCAGCTTGGATGGTCCGAACACTGAAGCTTTCTTT. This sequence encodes CASSLDGPNTEAFF.

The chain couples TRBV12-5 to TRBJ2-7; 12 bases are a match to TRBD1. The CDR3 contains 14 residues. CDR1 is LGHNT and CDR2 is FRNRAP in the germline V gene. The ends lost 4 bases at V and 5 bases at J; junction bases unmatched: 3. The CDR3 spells CASGSGTGGDEQYV. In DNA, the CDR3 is TGTGCTAGTGGTTCCGGGACAGGGGGCGACGAGCAGTACGTC.

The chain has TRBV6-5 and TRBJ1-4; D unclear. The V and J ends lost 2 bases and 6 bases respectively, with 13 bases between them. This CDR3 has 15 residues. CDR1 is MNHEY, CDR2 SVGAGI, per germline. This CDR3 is CASSYSEGFYEKLFF. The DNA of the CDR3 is TGTGCCAGCAGTTACAGTGAGGGTTTTTATGAAAAACTGTTTTTT.

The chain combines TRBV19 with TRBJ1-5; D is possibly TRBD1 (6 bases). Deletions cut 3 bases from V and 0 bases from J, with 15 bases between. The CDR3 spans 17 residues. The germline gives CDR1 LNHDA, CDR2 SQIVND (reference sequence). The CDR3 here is CASSIRPRGDSNQPQHF. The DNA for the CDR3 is TGTGCCAGTAGTATCCGCCCTAGGGGGGATAGCAATCAGCCCCAGCATTTT.

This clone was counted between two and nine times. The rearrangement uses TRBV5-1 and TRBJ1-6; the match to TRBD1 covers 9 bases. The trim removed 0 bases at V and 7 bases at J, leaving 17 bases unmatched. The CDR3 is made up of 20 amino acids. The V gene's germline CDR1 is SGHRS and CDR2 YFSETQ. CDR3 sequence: CASSLDSGTGSFSRNSPLHF. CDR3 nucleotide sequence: TGCGCCAGCAGCTTGGATTCCGGGACAGGGTCTTTCTCCAGGAATTCACCCCTCCACTTT.

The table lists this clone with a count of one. The CDR3, as DNA: TGTGCCTGGAGAGGGACAGGGTCCGGAAACACCATATATTTT. Translated: CAWRGTGSGNTIYF. The chain carries TRBV30 and TRBJ1-3; 9 bases line up with TRBD1. Looked up from germline, CDR1 is GTSNPN and CDR2 is SVGIG (reference sequence). J was trimmed by 4 bases and V by 3 bases; bases with no gene match: 4. CDR3 length: 14 residues.

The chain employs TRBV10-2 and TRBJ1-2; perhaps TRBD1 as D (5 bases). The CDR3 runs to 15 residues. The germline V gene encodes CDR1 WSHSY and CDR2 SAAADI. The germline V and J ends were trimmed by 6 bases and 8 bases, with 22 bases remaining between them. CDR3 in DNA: TGCGCCAGCAGCCTCTGGAACAGTGCCCAGGGAGGCTACACCTTC. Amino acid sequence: CASSLWNSAQGGYTF.

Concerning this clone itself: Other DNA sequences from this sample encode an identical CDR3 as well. CDR3 sequence: CASSLPFGTRGTLDTIYF. In DNA, the CDR3 is TGTGCCAGCAGCTTACCATTTGGGACTCGGGGGACCCTGGACACCATATATTTT. The V call is TRBV7-6, the J call TRBJ1-3; D is possibly TRBD1 (5 bases). The CDR3 is made up of 18 amino acids. The ends were cut back, 2 bases at V and 8 bases at J, with 25 bases in the middle. Germline assignment: CDR1 SGHVS and CDR2 FNYEAQ.

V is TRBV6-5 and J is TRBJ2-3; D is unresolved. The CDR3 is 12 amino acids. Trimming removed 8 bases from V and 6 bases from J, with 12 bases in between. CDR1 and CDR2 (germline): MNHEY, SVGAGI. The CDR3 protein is CASRSEWDTQYF. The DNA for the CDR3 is TGTGCCAGCCGGTCCGAATGGGATACGCAGTATTTT.

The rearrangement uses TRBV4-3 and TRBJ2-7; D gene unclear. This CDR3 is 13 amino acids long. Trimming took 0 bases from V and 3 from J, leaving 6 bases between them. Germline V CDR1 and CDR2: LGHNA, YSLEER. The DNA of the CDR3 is TGCGCCAGCAGCCAAGATAGGAGCTACGAGCAGTACGTC. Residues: CASSQDRSYEQYV.

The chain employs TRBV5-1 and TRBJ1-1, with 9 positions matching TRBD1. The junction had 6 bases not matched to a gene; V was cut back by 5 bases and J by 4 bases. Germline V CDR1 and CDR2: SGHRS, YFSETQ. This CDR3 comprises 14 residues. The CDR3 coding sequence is TGCGCCAGCAGACGGACAGGGGATGGCACTGAAGCTTTCTTT. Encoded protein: CASRRTGDGTEAFF. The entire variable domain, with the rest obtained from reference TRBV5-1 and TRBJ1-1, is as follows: KAGVTQTPRYLIKTRGQQVTLSCSPISGHRSVSWYQQTPGQGLQFLFEYFSETQRNKGNFPGRFSGRQFSNSRSEMNVSTLELGDSALYLCASRRTGDGTEAFFGQGTRLTVV.

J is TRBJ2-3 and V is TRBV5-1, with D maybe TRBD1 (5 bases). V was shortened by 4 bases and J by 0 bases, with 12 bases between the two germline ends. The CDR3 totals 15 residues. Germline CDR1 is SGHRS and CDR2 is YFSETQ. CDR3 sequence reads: CASSILDRSTDTQYF. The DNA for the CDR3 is TGCGCCAGCAGCATCCTCGACAGAAGCACAGATACGCAGTATTTT.

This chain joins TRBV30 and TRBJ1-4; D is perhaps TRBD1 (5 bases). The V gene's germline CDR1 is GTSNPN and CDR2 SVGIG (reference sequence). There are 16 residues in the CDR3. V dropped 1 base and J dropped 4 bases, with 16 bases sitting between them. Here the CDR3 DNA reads TGTGCCTGGAGTGCTTTGTGGGGCAGTCTTAATGAAAAACTGTTTTTT. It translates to CAWSALWGSLNEKLFF.

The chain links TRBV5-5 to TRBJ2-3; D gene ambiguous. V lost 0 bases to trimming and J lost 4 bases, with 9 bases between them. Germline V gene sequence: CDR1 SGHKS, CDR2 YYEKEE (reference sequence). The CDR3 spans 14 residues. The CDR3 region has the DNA TGTGCCAGCAGCTTGGAACAGAGACCAGATACGCAGTATTTT. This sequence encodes CASSLEQRPDTQYF.

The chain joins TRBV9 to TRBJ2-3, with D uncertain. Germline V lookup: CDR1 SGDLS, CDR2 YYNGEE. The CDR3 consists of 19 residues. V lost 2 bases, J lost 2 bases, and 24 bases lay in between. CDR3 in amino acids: CASSVNIERQQLFTDTQYF. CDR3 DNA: TGTGCCAGCAGCGTTAATATCGAGCGACAACAACTTTTCACAGATACGCAGTATTTT.

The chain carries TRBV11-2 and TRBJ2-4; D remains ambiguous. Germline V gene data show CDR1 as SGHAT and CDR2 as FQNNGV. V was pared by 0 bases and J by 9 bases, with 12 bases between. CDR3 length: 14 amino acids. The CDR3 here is CASSLDLSSSIQYF. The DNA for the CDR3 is TGTGCCAGCAGCTTAGATCTAAGTAGCAGCATTCAGTACTTC.

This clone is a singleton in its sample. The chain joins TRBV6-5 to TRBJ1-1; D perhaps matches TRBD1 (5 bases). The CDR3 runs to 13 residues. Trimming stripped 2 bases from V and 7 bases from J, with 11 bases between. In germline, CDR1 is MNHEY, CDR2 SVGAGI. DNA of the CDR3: TGTGCCAGCAGTTACCCTGGGACGGGTGAAGCTTTCTTT. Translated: CASSYPGTGEAFF.

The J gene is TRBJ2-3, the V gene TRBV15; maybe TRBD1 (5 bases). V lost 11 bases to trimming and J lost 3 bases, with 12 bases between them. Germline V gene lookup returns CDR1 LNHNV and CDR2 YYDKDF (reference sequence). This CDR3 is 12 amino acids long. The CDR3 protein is CALGRGTDTQYF. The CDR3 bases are TGTGCCTTAGGTAGGGGAACAGATACGCAGTATTTT. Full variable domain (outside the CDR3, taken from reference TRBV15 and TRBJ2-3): DAMVIQNPRYQVTQFGKPVTLSCSQTLNHNVMYWYQQKSSQAPKLLFHYYDKDFNNEADTPDNFQSRRPNTSFCFLDIRSPGLGDTAMYLCALGRGTDTQYFGPGTRLTVL.

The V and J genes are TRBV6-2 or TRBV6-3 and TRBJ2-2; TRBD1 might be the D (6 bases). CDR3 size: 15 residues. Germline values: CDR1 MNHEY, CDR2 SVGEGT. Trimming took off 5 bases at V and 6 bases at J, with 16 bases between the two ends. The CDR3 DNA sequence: TGTGCCAGCAGTCGTGAGACAGGTGGAGCCGGGGAGCTGTTTTTT. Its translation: CASSRETGGAGELFF.

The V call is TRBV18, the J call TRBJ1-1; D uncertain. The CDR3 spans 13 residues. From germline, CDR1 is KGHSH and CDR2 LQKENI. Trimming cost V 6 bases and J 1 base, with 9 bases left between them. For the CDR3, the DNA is TGTGCCAGCTCCACAAACGAGAACACTGAAGCTTTCTTT. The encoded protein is CASSTNENTEAFF.